Listed below are T cell receptor beta chains from one sample, sequenced in a study of cytomegalovirus exposure and HLA in healthy donors. The method was immunoSEQ multiplex PCR; TCRdb's version includes in-frame clones alone and lacks a portion of them. Altogether more than 250,000 clones are present, about 90% being singletons, with the ten largest covering roughly 2.3%. The sample consisted of PBMCs. These receptor sequences come from a young woman in good health and CMV-seronegative. The CDR3 runs from the conserved cysteine through the conserved F or W. The D gene is left open where the match is weak. Size is omitted from some rows. Given values are once, few, many or a class for expanded clones.

J: TRBJ1-1; V: TRBV2; size: NA; D: NA; DNA: TGTGCCAGCAAGTTACAGTACATGAACACTGAAGCTTTCTTT; CDR3: CASKLQYMNTEAFF
J: TRBJ2-1; V: TRBV27; size: few; D: NA; DNA: TGTGCCAGCAGTCTGAAACCGACAGGTAGCTCCTACAATGAGCAGTTCTTC; CDR3: CASSLKPTGSSYNEQFF
J: TRBJ1-1; V: TRBV6-5; size: NA; D: TRBD1; DNA: TGTGCCAGCACCCCAGGACAGGTGAACACTGAAGCTTTCTTT; CDR3: CASTPGQVNTEAFF
J: TRBJ1-1; V: TRBV11-2; size: NA; D: NA; DNA: TGTGCCAGCACCTTAACGGGTTCCGAAGCGAACACTGAAGCTTTCTTT; CDR3: CASTLTGSEANTEAFF
J: TRBJ1-2; V: TRBV15; size: NA; D: NA; DNA: TGTGCCACCAGCAGAGAAGGGCGTCTGGGAGCTAACTATGGCTACACCTTC; CDR3: CATSREGRLGANYGYTF
J: TRBJ2-1; V: TRBV27; size: NA; D: TRBD2; DNA: TGTGCCAGCAGTCCCCTGGGACTAGCGGTGGGCAATGAGCAGTTCTTC; CDR3: CASSPLGLAVGNEQFF
J: TRBJ2-7; V: TRBV18; size: NA; D: TRBD1; DNA: TGTGCCAGCTCAACCGGGACAGCTTCCTACGAGCAGTACTTC; CDR3: CASSTGTASYEQYF
J: TRBJ1-2; V: TRBV18; size: NA; D: NA; DNA: TGTGCCAGCTCACCCTGGGGGGGGGCGTTTGATGGCTACACCTTC; CDR3: CASSPWGGAFDGYTF
J: TRBJ2-7; V: TRBV5-1; size: NA; D: NA; DNA: TGCGCCAGCAGCTTGACGGGGGTGGTTGATGAGCAGTACTTC; CDR3: CASSLTGVVDEQYF
J: TRBJ2-5; V: TRBV7-9; size: NA; D: NA; DNA: TGTGCCAGCAGCTGGCGGGGGCCCTCCCAAGAGACCCAGTACTTC; CDR3: CASSWRGPSQETQYF
J: TRBJ1-1; V: TRBV25-1; size: NA; D: NA; DNA: TGTGCCAGCAATAACAGGAACACTGAAGCTTTCTTT; CDR3: CASNNRNTEAFF
J: TRBJ1-2; V: TRBV10-2; size: NA; D: TRBD1; DNA: TGCGCCAGCACTCAGGGGGACGGCTACACCTTC; CDR3: CASTQGDGYTF
J: TRBJ2-1; V: TRBV5-1; size: NA; D: NA; DNA: TGCGCCAGCAGCTCACAGGACTACTCCTACAATGAGCAGTTCTTC; CDR3: CASSSQDYSYNEQFF
J: TRBJ2-7; V: TRBV19; size: NA; D: NA; DNA: TGTGCCAGTAGTACCTACTTACAGGTGGATTTGTCCTACGAGCAGTACTTC; CDR3: CASSTYLQVDLSYEQYF
J: TRBJ2-6; V: TRBV5-1; size: NA; D: NA; DNA: TGCGCCAGCAGCCTTGCAGGGTCTGGGGCCAACGTCCTGACTTTC; CDR3: CASSLAGSGANVLTF
J: TRBJ2-5; V: TRBV5-4; size: NA; D: NA; DNA: TGTGCCAGCAGCCACAGAGACGAGACCCAGTACTTC; CDR3: CASSHRDETQYF
J: TRBJ1-5; V: TRBV19; size: once; D: NA; DNA: TGTGCCACAAGTAGCCGGACAGCCGATCAGCCCCAGCATTTT; CDR3: CATSSRTADQPQHF
J: TRBJ1-3; V: TRBV25-1; size: NA; D: NA; DNA: TGTGCCAGCAGAGGAGGGGGAAACACCATATATTTT; CDR3: CASRGGGNTIYF
J: TRBJ2-1; V: TRBV10-3; size: NA; D: TRBD1; DNA: TGTGCCATCAAAGGACAGGGGAGTTACAGCTCCTACAATGAGCAGTTCTTC; CDR3: CAIKGQGSYSSYNEQFF
J: TRBJ2-3; V: TRBV5-4; size: NA; D: TRBD1; DNA: TGTGCCAGCAGCCGTGGACAGGTTGGGACAGATACGCAGTATTTT; CDR3: CASSRGQVGTDTQYF
J: TRBJ2-4; V: TRBV30; size: NA; D: TRBD1; DNA: TGTGCCTGGGCCTTAGAGGGGGCGAACTTC; CDR3: CAWALEGANF
J: TRBJ2-1; V: TRBV15; size: NA; D: TRBD1; DNA: TGTGCCACCAGCAGAGTGGAGGGGACAGGGGGCAATGAGCAGTTCTTC; CDR3: CATSRVEGTGGNEQFF
J: TRBJ2-5; V: TRBV4-1; size: NA; D: NA; DNA: TGCGCCAGCAGCCAAGGTTACCAGGAGACCCAGTACTTC; CDR3: CASSQGYQETQYF
J: TRBJ1-2; V: TRBV19; size: NA; D: NA; DNA: TGTGCCAGTAGTATCGAGGACTATGGCTACACCTTC; CDR3: CASSIEDYGYTF
J: TRBJ2-1; V: TRBV19; size: once; D: TRBD1; DNA: TGTGCCAGTAGTTATGGGACAGGGAGCTCCTACAATGAGCAGTTCTTC; CDR3: CASSYGTGSSYNEQFF
J: TRBJ1-6; V: TRBV7-8; size: NA; D: TRBD1; DNA: TGTGCCAGCAGCTTAGAGGGACAGGGGGCGCGCTTTTATTCACCCCTCCACTTT; CDR3: CASSLEGQGARFYSPLHF
J: TRBJ2-7; V: TRBV27; size: NA; D: TRBD1; DNA: TGTGCCAGCAGTTTTTACAGGGGCGTCAAATCACTTAGCTACGAGCAGTACTTC; CDR3: CASSFYRGVKSLSYEQYF
J: TRBJ2-3; V: TRBV11-3; size: NA; D: TRBD2; DNA: TGTGCCAGCAGCATAGCGGGGGGCACAGATACGCAGTATTTT; CDR3: CASSIAGGTDTQYF
J: TRBJ2-7; V: TRBV7-8; size: NA; D: TRBD2; DNA: TGTGCCAGCAGCTTAGCGCTGCTAGCGGGGACGAACTACGAGCAGTACTTC; CDR3: CASSLALLAGTNYEQYF
J: TRBJ2-3; V: TRBV5-4; size: NA; D: TRBD1; DNA: TGTGCCAGCAGCTCTGTAACAGGGGGCTATACAGATACGCAGTATTTT; CDR3: CASSSVTGGYTDTQYF
J: TRBJ2-7; V: TRBV30; size: NA; D: NA; DNA: TGTGCCTGGAGTGAGACCGGGACAAGAGGCGACGAGCAGTACTTC; CDR3: CAWSETGTRGDEQYF
J: TRBJ1-2; V: TRBV7-9; size: NA; D: NA; DNA: TGTGCCAGCAGCTTAGAACAGGCTAACTATGGCTACACCTTC; CDR3: CASSLEQANYGYTF
J: TRBJ2-5; V: TRBV29-1; size: NA; D: TRBD2; DNA: TGCAGCGTTGAACGGGAAGCGGGGGAAGAGACCCAGTACTTC; CDR3: CSVEREAGEETQYF
J: TRBJ1-1; V: TRBV6-6; size: NA; D: NA; DNA: TGTGCCAGCACCCTAGGGACAATGAACACTGAAGCTTTCTTT; CDR3: CASTLGTMNTEAFF
J: TRBJ2-3; V: TRBV2; size: NA; D: NA; DNA: TGTGCCAGCAAGATAACTAGCACAGATACGCAGTATTTT; CDR3: CASKITSTDTQYF
J: TRBJ1-1; V: TRBV19; size: NA; D: NA; DNA: TGTGCCAGTAGTAATCCCTACAGGTCGTTCCCCCACACTGAAGCTTTCTTT; CDR3: CASSNPYRSFPHTEAFF
J: TRBJ1-5; V: TRBV6-1; size: NA; D: NA; DNA: TGTGCCAGCAGTGAAGCGCAGGGCTTTCAGCCCCAGCATTTT; CDR3: CASSEAQGFQPQHF
J: TRBJ2-3; V: TRBV7-9; size: NA; D: NA; DNA: TGTTCCAGCAGCGATTGGGGGCCGGATACGCAGTATTTT; CDR3: CSSSDWGPDTQYF
J: TRBJ1-2; V: TRBV15; size: NA; D: TRBD1; DNA: TGTGCCACCAGCAGAGATCGGGACAGGACCAAGGGGGCTTATGGCTACACCTTC; CDR3: CATSRDRDRTKGAYGYTF
J: TRBJ2-7; V: TRBV7-9; size: NA; D: NA; DNA: TGTTCCAGCAGCTTATCGAAGGGAGTCTACGAGCAGTACTTC; CDR3: CSSSLSKGVYEQYF
J: TRBJ2-7; V: TRBV9; size: NA; D: NA; DNA: TGTGCCAGCAGCGTAACCCCCCCGGACGAGCAGTACTTC; CDR3: CASSVTPPDEQYF
J: TRBJ1-2; V: TRBV9; size: once; D: NA; DNA: TGTGCCAGCAGCGTAGTTGACAGGAGTACCGGGGACTATGGCTACACCTTC; CDR3: CASSVVDRSTGDYGYTF
J: TRBJ2-1; V: TRBV6-5; size: NA; D: TRBD1; DNA: TGTGCCAGCAGTTCAGGGACAGGTCCTGCTGAGCAGTTCTTC; CDR3: CASSSGTGPAEQFF
J: TRBJ1-5; V: TRBV2; size: NA; D: TRBD1; DNA: TGTGCCAGTAAGGGACAGATCAATCAGCCCCAGCATTTT; CDR3: CASKGQINQPQHF
J: TRBJ2-7; V: TRBV5-6; size: few; D: NA; DNA: TGTGCCAGCAGCGCAGGGGAACCCTACGAGCAGTACTTC; CDR3: CASSAGEPYEQYF
J: TRBJ2-7; V: TRBV5-3; size: NA; D: NA; DNA: TGTGCCAGAAGCTTACCGGGACTCCCCTACGAGCAGTACTTC; CDR3: CARSLPGLPYEQYF